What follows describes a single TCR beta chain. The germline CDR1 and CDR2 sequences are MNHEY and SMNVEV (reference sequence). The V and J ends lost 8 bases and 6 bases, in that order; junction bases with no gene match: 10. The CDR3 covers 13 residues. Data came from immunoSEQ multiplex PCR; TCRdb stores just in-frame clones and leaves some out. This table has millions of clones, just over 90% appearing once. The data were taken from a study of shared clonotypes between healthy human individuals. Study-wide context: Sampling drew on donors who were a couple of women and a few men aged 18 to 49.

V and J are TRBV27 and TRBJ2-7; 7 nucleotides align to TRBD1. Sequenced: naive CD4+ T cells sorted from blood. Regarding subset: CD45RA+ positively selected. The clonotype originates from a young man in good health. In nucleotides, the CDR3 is TGTGCCAGCGCCCCGACAGGGAACGGCGAGCAGTACTTC. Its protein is CASAPTGNGEQYF.